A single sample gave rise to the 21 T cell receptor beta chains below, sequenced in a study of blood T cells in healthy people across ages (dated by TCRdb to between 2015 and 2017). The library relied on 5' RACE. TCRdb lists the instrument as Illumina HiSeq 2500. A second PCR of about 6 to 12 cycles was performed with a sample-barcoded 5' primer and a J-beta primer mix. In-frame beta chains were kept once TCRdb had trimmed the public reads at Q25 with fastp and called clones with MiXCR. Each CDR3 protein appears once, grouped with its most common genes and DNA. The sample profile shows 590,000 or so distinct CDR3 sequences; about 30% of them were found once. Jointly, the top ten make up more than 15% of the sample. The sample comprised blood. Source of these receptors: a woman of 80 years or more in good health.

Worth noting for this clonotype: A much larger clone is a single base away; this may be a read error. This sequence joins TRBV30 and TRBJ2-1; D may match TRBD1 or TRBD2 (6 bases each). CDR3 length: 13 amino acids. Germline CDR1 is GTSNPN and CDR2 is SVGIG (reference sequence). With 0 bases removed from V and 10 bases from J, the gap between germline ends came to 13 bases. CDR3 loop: CAWSVWGAKEQFF. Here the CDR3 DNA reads TGTGCCTGGAGTGTTTGGGGGGCCAAGGAGCAGTTCTTC.

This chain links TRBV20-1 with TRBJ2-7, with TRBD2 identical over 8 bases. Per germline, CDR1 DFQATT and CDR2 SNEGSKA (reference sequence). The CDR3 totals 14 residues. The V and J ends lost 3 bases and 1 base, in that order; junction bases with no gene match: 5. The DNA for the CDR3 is TGCAGTGCTAGGACTAGCGAGACTTCCTACGAGCAGTACTTC. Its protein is CSARTSETSYEQYF.

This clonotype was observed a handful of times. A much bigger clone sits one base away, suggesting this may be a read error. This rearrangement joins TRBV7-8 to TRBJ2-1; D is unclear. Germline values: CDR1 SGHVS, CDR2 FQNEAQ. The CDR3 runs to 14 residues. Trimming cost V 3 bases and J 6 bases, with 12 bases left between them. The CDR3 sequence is CASSLSAVPNEQFF. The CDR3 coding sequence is TGTGCCAGCAGCTTGAGCGCAGTTCCCAATGAGCAGTTCTTC.

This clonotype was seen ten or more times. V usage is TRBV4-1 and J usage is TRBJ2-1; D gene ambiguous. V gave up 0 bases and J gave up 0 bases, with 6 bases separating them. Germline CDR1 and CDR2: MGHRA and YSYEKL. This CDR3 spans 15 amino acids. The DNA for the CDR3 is TGCGCCAGCAGCCAAGATAAGAACTCCTACAATGAGCAGTTCTTC. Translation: CASSQDKNSYNEQFF.

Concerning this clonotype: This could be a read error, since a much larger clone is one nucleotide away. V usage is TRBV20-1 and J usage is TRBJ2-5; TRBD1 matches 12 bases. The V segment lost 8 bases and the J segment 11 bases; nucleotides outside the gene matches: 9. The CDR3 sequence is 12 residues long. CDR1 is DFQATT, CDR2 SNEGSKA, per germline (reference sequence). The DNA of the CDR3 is TGCAGTCCGGGACAGGGGGCCAATGAGCAGTACTTC. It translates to CSPGQGANEQYF.

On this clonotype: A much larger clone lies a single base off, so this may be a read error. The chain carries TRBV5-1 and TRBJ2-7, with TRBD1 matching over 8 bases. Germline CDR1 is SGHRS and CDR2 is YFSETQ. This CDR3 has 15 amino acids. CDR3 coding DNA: TGCACCAGCAGCCTCCGGACAGGGCCAGCCTACGAGCAGTACTTC. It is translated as CTSSLRTGPAYEQYF.

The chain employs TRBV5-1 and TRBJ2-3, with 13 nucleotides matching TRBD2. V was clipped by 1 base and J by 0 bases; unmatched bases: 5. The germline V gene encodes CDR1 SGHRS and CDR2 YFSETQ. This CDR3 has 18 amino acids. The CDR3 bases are TGCGCCAGCAGCTTGCTGGGACTAGCGGGGCTTAGCACAGATACGCAGTATTTT. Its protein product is CASSLLGLAGLSTDTQYF.

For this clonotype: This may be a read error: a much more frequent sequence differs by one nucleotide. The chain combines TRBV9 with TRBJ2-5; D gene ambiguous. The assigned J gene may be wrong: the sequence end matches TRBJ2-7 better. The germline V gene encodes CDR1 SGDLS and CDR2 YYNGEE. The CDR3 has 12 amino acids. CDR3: CVSSVNHYEQYF. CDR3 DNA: TGTGTCAGCAGCGTAAACCATTACGAGCAGTACTTC.

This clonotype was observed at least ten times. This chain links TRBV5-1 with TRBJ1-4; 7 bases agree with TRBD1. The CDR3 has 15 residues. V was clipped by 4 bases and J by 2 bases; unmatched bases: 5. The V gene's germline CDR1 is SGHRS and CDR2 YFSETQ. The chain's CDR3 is CASSRRRGTNEKLFF. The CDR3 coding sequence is TGCGCCAGCAGCCGTCGCAGGGGGACTAATGAAAAACTGTTTTTT.

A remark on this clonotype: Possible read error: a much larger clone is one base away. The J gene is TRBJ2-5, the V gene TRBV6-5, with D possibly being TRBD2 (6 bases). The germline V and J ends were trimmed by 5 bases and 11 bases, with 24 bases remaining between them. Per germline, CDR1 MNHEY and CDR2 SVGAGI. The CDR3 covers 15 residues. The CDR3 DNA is TGTGCCAGCAGTCCGGGACTCGGGATCTACAATGAGCAGTACTTC. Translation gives CASSPGLGIYNEQYF.

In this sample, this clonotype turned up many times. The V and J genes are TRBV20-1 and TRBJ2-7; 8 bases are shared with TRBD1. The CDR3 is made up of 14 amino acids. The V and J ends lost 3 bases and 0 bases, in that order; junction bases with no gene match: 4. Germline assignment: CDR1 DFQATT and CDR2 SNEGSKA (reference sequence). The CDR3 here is CSASRTGSSYEQYF. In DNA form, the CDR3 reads TGCAGTGCTAGCCGGACAGGGAGCTCCTACGAGCAGTACTTC.

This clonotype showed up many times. In DNA form, the CDR3 reads TGTGCCAGCAGCGTTACAGGGGGACAAGAGACCCAGTACTTC. This translates into CASSVTGGQETQYF. This chain connects TRBV3-1 to TRBJ2-5; 8 bases align to TRBD1. The CDR3 is 14 residues long. Germline V gene data show CDR1 as LGHDT and CDR2 as YNNKEL (reference sequence). V shed 5 bases, J shed 2 bases, and the junction held 4 bases outside the gene matches.

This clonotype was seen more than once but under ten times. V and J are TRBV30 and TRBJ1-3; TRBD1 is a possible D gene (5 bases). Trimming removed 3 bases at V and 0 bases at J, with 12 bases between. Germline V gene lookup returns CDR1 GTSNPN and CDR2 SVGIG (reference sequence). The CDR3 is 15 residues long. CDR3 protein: CAWRMTDYSGNTIYF. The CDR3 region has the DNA TGTGCCTGGAGGATGACAGACTACTCTGGAAACACCATATATTTT.

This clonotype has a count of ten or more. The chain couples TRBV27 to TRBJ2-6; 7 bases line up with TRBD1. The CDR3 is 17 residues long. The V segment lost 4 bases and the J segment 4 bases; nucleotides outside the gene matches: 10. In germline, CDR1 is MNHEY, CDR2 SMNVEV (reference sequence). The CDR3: CASSSRTGGPGANVLTF. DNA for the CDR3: TGTGCCAGCAGTTCTCGGACAGGAGGTCCCGGGGCCAACGTCCTGACTTTC.

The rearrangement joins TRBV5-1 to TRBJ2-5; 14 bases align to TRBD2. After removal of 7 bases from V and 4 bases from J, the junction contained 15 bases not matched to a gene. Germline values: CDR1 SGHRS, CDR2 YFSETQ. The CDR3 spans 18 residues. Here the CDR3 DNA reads TGCGCCAGCGCCCCGGGACTAGCGGGGGAAGGAGGGTCAGAGACCCAGTACTTC. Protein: CASAPGLAGEGGSETQYF.

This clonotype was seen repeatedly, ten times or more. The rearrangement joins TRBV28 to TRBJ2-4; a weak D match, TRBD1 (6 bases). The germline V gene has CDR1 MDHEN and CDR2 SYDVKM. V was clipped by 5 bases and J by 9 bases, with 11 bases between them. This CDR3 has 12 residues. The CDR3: CASSQGQSIQYF. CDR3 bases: TGTGCCAGCAGTCAAGGACAGAGCATTCAGTACTTC.

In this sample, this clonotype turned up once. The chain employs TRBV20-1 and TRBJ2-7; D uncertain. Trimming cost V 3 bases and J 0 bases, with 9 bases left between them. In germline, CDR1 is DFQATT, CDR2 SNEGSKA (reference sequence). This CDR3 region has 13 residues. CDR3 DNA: TGCAGTGCTAGCGCAGGCCGCTCCTACGAGCAGTACTTC. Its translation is CSASAGRSYEQYF.

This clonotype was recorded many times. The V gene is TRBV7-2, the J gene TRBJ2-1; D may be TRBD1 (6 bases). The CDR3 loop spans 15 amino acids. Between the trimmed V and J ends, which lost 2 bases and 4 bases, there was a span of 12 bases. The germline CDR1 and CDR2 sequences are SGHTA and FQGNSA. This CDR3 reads CASSLLTGQYNEQFF. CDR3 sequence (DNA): TGTGCCAGCAGCTTACTGACAGGACAGTACAATGAGCAGTTCTTC.

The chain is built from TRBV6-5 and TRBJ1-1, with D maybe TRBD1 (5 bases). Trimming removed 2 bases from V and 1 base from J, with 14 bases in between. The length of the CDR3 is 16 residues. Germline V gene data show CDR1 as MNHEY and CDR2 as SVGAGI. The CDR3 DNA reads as TGTGCCAGCAGTTACGGCCCCGGACACTGGAACACTGAAGCTTTCTTT. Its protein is CASSYGPGHWNTEAFF.

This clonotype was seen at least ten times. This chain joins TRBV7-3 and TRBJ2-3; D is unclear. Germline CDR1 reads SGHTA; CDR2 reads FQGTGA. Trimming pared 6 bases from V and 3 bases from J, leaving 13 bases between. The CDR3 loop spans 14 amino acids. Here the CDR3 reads CASSPVAGTDTQYF. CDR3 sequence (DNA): TGTGCCAGCAGTCCAGTAGCTGGAACAGATACGCAGTATTTT. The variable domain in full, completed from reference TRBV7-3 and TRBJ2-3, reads GAGVSQTPSNKVTEKGKYVELRCDPISGHTALYWYRQSLGQGPEFLIYFQGTGAADDSGLPNDRFFAVRPEGSVSTLKIQRTERGDSAVYLCASSPVAGTDTQYFGPGTRLTVL.

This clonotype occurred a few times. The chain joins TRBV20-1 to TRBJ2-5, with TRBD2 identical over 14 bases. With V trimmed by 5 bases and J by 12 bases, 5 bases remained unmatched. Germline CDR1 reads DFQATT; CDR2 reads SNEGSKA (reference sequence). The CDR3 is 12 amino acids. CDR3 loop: CSAPTSGGVEYF. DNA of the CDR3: TGCAGTGCTCCGACTAGCGGGGGGGTAGAGTACTTC.